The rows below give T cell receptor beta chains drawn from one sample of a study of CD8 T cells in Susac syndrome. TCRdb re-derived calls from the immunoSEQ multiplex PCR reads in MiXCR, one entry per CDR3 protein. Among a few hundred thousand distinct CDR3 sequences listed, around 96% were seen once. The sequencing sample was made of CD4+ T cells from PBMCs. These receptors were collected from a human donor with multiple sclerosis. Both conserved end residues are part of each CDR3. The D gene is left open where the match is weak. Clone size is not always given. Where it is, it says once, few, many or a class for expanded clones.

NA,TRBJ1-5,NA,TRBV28,CASSYTSNQPQHF,TGTGCCAGCAGTTACACTAGTAATCAGCCCCAGCATTTT
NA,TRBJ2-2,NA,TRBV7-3,CASSFANTGELFF,TGTGCCAGCAGCTTCGCGAACACCGGGGAGCTGTTTTTT
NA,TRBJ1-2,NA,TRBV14,CASSRLQTGGYTF,TGTGCCAGCAGCCGACTACAGACAGGAGGCTACACCTTC
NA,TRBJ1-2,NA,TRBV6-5,CASSRSLGANYGYTF,TGTGCCAGCAGCCGTAGTCTGGGTGCTAACTATGGCTACACCTTC
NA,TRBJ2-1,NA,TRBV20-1,CSASVVVNEQFF,TGCAGTGCTAGTGTTGTGGTAAATGAGCAGTTCTTC
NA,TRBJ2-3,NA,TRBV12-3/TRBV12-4,CASSSSPLDPYF,TGTGCCAGCAGCTCCTCCCCACTAGATCCGTATTTT
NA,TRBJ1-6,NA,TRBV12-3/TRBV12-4,CASRLWISYNSPLHF,TGTGCCAGCCGACTATGGATCTCCTATAATTCACCCCTCCACTTT
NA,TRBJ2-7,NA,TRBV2,CASSEVRSSYEQYF,TGTGCCAGCAGTGAAGTAAGGAGCTCCTACGAGCAGTACTTC
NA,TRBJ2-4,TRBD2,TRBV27,CASSHQPGSGGLLAKNIQYF,TGTGCCAGCAGTCACCAACCGGGGAGCGGGGGCCTACTAGCCAAAAACATTCAGTACTTC
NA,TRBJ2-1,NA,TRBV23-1,CASSQETRTFSYNEQFF,TGCGCCAGCAGTCAGGAGACTAGGACTTTCTCCTACAATGAGCAGTTCTTC
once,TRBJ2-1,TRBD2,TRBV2,CASSEELAGGNNEQFF,TGTGCCAGCAGTGAAGAGCTTGCGGGGGGTAACAATGAGCAGTTCTTC
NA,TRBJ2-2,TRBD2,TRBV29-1,CSVTNLAGATGELFF,TGCAGCGTTACCAACCTAGCGGGAGCTACCGGGGAGCTGTTTTTT
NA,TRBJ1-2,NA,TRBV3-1,CASSLRGAIGYGYTF,TGTGCCAGCAGCCTGAGAGGGGCGATTGGATATGGCTACACCTTC
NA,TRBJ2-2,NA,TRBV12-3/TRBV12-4,CASRNGTSRTGELFF,TGTGCCAGCAGAAACGGGACTTCTCGCACCGGGGAGCTGTTTTTT
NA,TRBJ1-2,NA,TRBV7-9,CASSEDRGYTF,TGTGCCAGCAGCGAAGACAGGGGCTACACCTTC
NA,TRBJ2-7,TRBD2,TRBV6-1,CASSVTGGPLEQYF,TGTGCCAGCAGTGTGACGGGGGGACCTTTGGAGCAGTACTTC
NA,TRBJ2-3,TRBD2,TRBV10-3,CAISGSGGVTDTQYF,TGTGCCATCAGCGGGTCGGGAGGAGTAACAGATACGCAGTATTTT
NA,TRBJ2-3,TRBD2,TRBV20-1,CSASRTSGGLHDTQYF,TGCAGTGCTTCCCGGACTAGCGGGGGACTTCACGATACGCAGTATTTT
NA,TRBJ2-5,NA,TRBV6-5,CASSPLGGTQYF,TGTGCCAGCAGCCCCCTGGGAGGGACCCAGTACTTC
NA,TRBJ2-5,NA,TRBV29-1,CSVYPTGKQETQYF,TGCAGCGTTTACCCGACAGGCAAGCAAGAGACCCAGTACTTC
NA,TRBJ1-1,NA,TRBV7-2,CASSLGVLANTEAFF,TGTGCCAGCAGCTTAGGGGTTCTTGCGAACACTGAAGCTTTCTTT
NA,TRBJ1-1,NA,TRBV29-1,CSVEVGGNTEAFF,TGCAGCGTTGAAGTCGGGGGAAACACTGAAGCTTTCTTT
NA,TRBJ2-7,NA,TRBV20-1,CSARDGGSYEQYF,TGCAGTGCTAGAGACGGGGGCTCCTACGAGCAGTACTTC
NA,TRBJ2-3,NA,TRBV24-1,CATSDRADTQYF,TGTGCCACCAGTGACAGGGCAGATACGCAGTATTTT
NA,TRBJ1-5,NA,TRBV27,CASSLRASYSNQPQHF,TGTGCCAGCAGTTTACGGGCTAGCTATAGCAATCAGCCCCAGCATTTT
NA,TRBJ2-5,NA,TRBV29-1,CSFSWNSGHLQETQYF,TGCAGCTTCTCCTGGAACTCTGGACACCTTCAGGAGACCCAGTACTTC
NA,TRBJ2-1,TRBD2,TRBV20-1,CSASRLAGPLGGEQFF,TGCAGTGCTAGCCGGTTAGCGGGACCACTGGGGGGTGAGCAGTTCTTC
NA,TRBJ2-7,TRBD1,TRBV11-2,CASSPAGTGGYEQYF,TGTGCCAGCAGCCCTGCGGGGACAGGGGGCTACGAGCAGTACTTC
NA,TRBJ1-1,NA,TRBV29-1,CSVDSGSNTEAFF,TGCAGCGTTGACTCAGGTTCGAACACTGAAGCTTTCTTT
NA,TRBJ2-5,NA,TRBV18,CASSRRATLETQYF,TGTGCCAGCTCTCGTCGGGCCACCTTAGAGACCCAGTACTTC
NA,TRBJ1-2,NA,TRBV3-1,CASSQGGGGRGYTF,TGTGCCAGCAGCCAAGGTGGGGGAGGACGTGGCTACACCTTC
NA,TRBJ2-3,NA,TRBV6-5,CASSAIPTDTQYF,TGTGCCAGCAGCGCCATTCCCACAGATACGCAGTATTTT
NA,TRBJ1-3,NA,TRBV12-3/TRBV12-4,CASRTTDGNTIYF,TGTGCCAGCAGAACGACAGATGGAAACACCATATATTTT
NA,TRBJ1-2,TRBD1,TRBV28,CASSPYRGRTYGYTF,TGTGCCAGCAGTCCTTACAGGGGGCGAACTTATGGCTACACCTTC
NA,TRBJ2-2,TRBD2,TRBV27,CASSRLGGRFSGELFF,TGTGCCAGCAGCCGCCTGGGGGGGAGGTTTTCCGGGGAGCTGTTTTTT
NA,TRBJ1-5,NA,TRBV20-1,CSAVSAWDSNQPQHF,TGCAGTGCTGTCTCTGCATGGGATAGCAATCAGCCCCAGCATTTT
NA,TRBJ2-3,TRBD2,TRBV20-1,CSAPTSGSSPDTQYF,TGCAGTGCGCCGACTAGCGGAAGCAGCCCAGATACGCAGTATTTT
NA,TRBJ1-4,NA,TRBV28,CASSQPGRVNEKLFF,TGTGCCAGCAGCCAACCGGGACGAGTGAATGAAAAACTGTTTTTT
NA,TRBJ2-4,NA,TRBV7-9,CASSLALNIQYF,TGTGCCAGCAGCTTAGCGCTGAACATTCAGTACTTC
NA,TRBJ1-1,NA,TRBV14,CASTRNLGGGVNTEAFF,TGTGCCAGCACCAGAAACCTTGGGGGGGGAGTGAACACTGAAGCTTTCTTT
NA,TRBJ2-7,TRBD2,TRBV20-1,CSARAYPGGEQYF,TGCAGTGCTAGAGCCTACCCGGGGGGCGAGCAGTACTTC
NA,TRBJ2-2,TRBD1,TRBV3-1,CASSLLTGTAGELFF,TGTGCCAGCAGCCTTCTGACAGGGACGGCCGGGGAGCTGTTTTTT
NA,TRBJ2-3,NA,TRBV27,CASSSPGSVGPDTQYF,TGTGCCAGCAGTTCCCCCGGGTCCGTGGGGCCAGATACGCAGTATTTT
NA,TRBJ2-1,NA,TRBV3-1,CASSQGARAYNEQFF,TGTGCCAGCAGCCAGGGGGCGAGGGCCTACAATGAGCAGTTCTTC
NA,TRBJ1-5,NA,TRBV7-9,CASSLGLGAPQPQHF,TGTGCCAGCAGCTTAGGTTTGGGGGCCCCCCAGCCCCAGCATTTT